The next 26 T cell receptor beta chains were all read from a single sample in a study of spatial heterogeneity in lung cancer. Using its own MiXCR run on the 5' RACE reads, TCRdb lists one record per CDR3 protein. The table includes around 60,000 distinct CDR3 sequences, around 8.2% detected once. Specified time point: sample taken at primary tumor resection. Unsorted whole RNA of tumor, nontumor lung or frozen PBMC was sequenced. Specimen: PBMCs, collected at surgery. These receptors all stem from a female donor with early-stage non-small cell lung cancer.

In this sample, this clonotype turned up many times. The chain uses TRBV12-3 or TRBV12-4 and TRBJ1-2; the D is unclear. This CDR3 contains 10 residues. Trimming pared 2 bases from V and 7 bases from J, leaving 2 bases between. CDR3 protein: CASSLSGYTF. In DNA, the CDR3 is TGTGCCAGCAGTTTAAGTGGCTACACCTTC.

The V call is TRBV12-3 or TRBV12-4, the J call TRBJ1-2; D is undetermined. Trimming took off 1 base at V and 5 bases at J, with 11 bases between the two ends. The CDR3 consists of 14 residues. The CDR3, as DNA: TGTGCCAGCAGTTTAGGCGGGATGAATTATGGCTACACCTTC. Amino acid sequence: CASSLGGMNYGYTF.

The chain recombines TRBV5-1 with TRBJ1-2, with TRBD1 as a possible D gene (5 bases). V lost 2 bases, J lost 7 bases, and 18 bases lay in between. Germline CDR1 SGHRS, CDR2 YFSETQ. This CDR3 spans 15 amino acids. CDR3 loop: CASSLSGAGSGGYTF. Here the CDR3 DNA reads TGCGCCAGCAGCTTAAGTGGGGCAGGGTCCGGTGGCTACACCTTC.

This clonotype was counted a few times. In DNA form, the CDR3 reads TGTGCCAGCAGCTGGAGGGCGCTAGCGGCCTCCTACGAGCAGTACTTC. Its translation: CASSWRALAASYEQYF. The V call is TRBV7-2, the J call TRBJ2-7; 7 nucleotides line up with TRBD2. The CDR3 covers 16 residues. CDR1 is SGHTA and CDR2 is FQGNSA in the germline V gene. V lost 4 bases and J lost 0; bases outside the gene matches: 9.

This clonotype has just a few counts. J is TRBJ1-1 and V is TRBV5-5; D unresolved. V was clipped by 2 bases and J by 1 base, with 9 bases between them. The CDR3 runs 14 residues. Germline-derived CDR1 and CDR2 are SGHKS and YYEKEE (reference sequence). Here the CDR3 reads CASSFGVPNTEAFF. The CDR3, as DNA: TGTGCCAGCAGCTTCGGGGTCCCGAACACTGAAGCTTTCTTT.

The chain couples TRBV6-5 to TRBJ2-1; a weak D match, TRBD1 (6 bases). The CDR3 covers 12 residues. CDR1 and CDR2 from the germline V gene are MNHEY and SVGAGI. V was cut by 8 bases and J by 10 bases, with 15 bases left in between. CDR3 DNA sequence: TGTGCCAGCCAACAGGGCTTTGGGGAGCAGTTCTTC. Its protein product is CASQQGFGEQFF.

This clonotype came up a few times. This sequence joins TRBV2 and TRBJ1-5; D ambiguous. V was cut by 6 bases and J by 2 bases, with 11 bases left in between. Germline CDR1 is SNHLY and CDR2 is FYNNEI. This CDR3 contains 14 residues. The CDR3 protein is CASSLTEGNQPQHF. The DNA of the CDR3 is TGTGCCAGCAGCCTCACGGAGGGCAATCAGCCCCAGCATTTT. The full variable domain, rest sourced from reference TRBV2 and TRBJ1-5, is EPEVTQTPSHQVTQMGQEVILRCVPISNHLYFYWYRQILGQKVEFLVSFYNNEISEKSEIFDDQFSVERPDGSNFTLKIRSTKLEDSAMYFCASSLTEGNQPQHFGDGTRLSIL.

The chain links TRBV20-1 to TRBJ1-1; possible D gene TRBD1, 5 bases. The V gene lost 5 bases and the J gene lost 3 bases, with 16 bases spanning the gap. Germline CDR1 and CDR2: DFQATT and SNEGSKA (reference sequence). This CDR3 is 14 amino acids long. The DNA for the CDR3 is TGCAGTGCTGGAGGCCTGGGGCCGGACACTGAAGCTTTCTTT. Encoded protein: CSAGGLGPDTEAFF.

A few counts support this clonotype. V and J are TRBV9 and TRBJ1-5, with 9 bases that match TRBD1. V was pared by 0 bases and J by 6 bases, with 1 base of the junction left unmatched. The germline CDR1 and CDR2 sequences are SGDLS and YYNGEE. There are 14 residues in the CDR3. CDR3 nucleotide sequence: TGTGCCAGCAGCGTAGGGGACAGGGTTCAGCCCCAGCATTTT. This sequence encodes CASSVGDRVQPQHF.

The CDR3 DNA reads TGCGCCAGCAGCGCCCTGACAGGGGGCCGAGCGGGAGCCGACACCGGGGAGCTGTTTTTT. Translation: CASSALTGGRAGADTGELFF. J is TRBJ2-2 and V is TRBV5-1; 10 bases fit TRBD1. CDR1 is SGHRS, CDR2 YFSETQ, per germline. This CDR3 is built from 20 residues. After removal of 4 bases from V and 3 bases from J, the junction contained 18 bases not matched to a gene.

Only a few counts were recorded for this clonotype. The J gene is TRBJ2-1, the V gene TRBV12-3 or TRBV12-4; D gene ambiguous. Trimming left V 3 bases short and J 5 bases short, with 11 bases between. The CDR3 is made up of 14 amino acids. CDR3 amino acids: CASSFRQLDNEQFF. The CDR3 coding sequence is TGTGCCAGCAGTTTTAGGCAGCTGGACAATGAGCAGTTCTTC.

This clonotype turned up a few times. The V gene is TRBV2, the J gene TRBJ2-4, with a possible D match to TRBD1 (6 bases). This CDR3 spans 18 amino acids. The V end was cut by 1 base, the J end by 0 bases, with 16 bases between. Germline CDR1 is SNHLY and CDR2 is FYNNEI. The CDR3 DNA is TGTGCCAGCAGTGAAGGGACAGTATACAGCCTAGCCAAAAACATTCAGTACTTC. Its translation is CASSEGTVYSLAKNIQYF.

This chain joins TRBV2 and TRBJ2-5, with 9 bases aligning to TRBD2. Germline V gene lookup returns CDR1 SNHLY and CDR2 FYNNEI. This CDR3 comprises 13 residues. J gave up 13 bases and V 3 bases, and 9 bases lay outside the gene matches. CDR3 nucleotides: TGTGCCAGCAGTGAGGGCCTAGCGGGATCCCTGTACTTC. Translated: CASSEGLAGSLYF. The full variable domain, its missing parts supplied by reference TRBV2 and TRBJ2-5, is EPEVTQTPSHQVTQMGQEVILRCVPISNHLYFYWYRQILGQKVEFLVSFYNNEISEKSEIFDDQFSVERPDGSNFTLKIRSTKLEDSAMYFCASSEGLAGSLYFGPGTRLLVL.

The chain has TRBV2 and TRBJ1-1; possibly TRBD1 for D (5 bases). The germline gives CDR1 SNHLY, CDR2 FYNNEI. This CDR3 comprises 14 residues. Trimming removed 5 bases from V and 5 bases from J, with 15 bases in between. The CDR3 loop is CASSFRPGDTEAFF. In nucleotides, the CDR3 is TGTGCCAGCAGTTTCAGGCCGGGGGATACTGAAGCTTTCTTT. The full variable domain, in which reference TRBV2 and TRBJ1-1 provide the parts outside the CDR3, is EPEVTQTPSHQVTQMGQEVILRCVPISNHLYFYWYRQILGQKVEFLVSFYNNEISEKSEIFDDQFSVERPDGSNFTLKIRSTKLEDSAMYFCASSFRPGDTEAFFGQGTRLTVV.

This clonotype has at least ten counts. The chain uses TRBV7-9 and TRBJ2-1; D uncertain. There are 11 residues in the CDR3. Germline CDR1 reads SEHNR; CDR2 reads FQNEAQ (reference sequence). Trimming removed 4 bases at V and 8 bases at J, with 6 bases between. This chain's CDR3 is CASSSWDEQFF. The CDR3 DNA follows: TGTGCCAGCAGCTCCTGGGATGAGCAGTTCTTC.

This clonotype was seen many times. V usage is TRBV10-3 and J usage is TRBJ1-2; D is undetermined. The CDR3 extends over 13 amino acids. CDR1 and CDR2 from the germline V gene are ENHRY and SYGVKD. The V end was cut by 2 bases, the J end by 4 bases, with 8 bases between. CDR3 residues: CAISEEDTYGYTF. The CDR3 DNA reads TGTGCCATCAGTGAGGAGGATACCTATGGCTACACCTTC.

This rearrangement joins TRBV9 to TRBJ2-3; D is ambiguous. Trimming took 0 bases from V and 0 from J, leaving 5 bases between them. Germline CDR1 reads SGDLS; CDR2 reads YYNGEE. CDR3 size: 14 residues. The CDR3 DNA follows: TGTGCCAGCAGCGTAGGAGCGAGCACAGATACGCAGTATTTT. Translating gives CASSVGASTDTQYF. Full variable domain (rest looked up from reference TRBV9 and TRBJ2-3): DSGVTQTPKHLITATGQRVTLRCSPRSGDLSVYWYQQSLDQGLQFLIQYYNGEERAKGNILERFSAQQFPDLHSELNLSSLELGDSALYFCASSVGASTDTQYFGPGTRLTVL.

The table lists this clonotype with a few counts. J is TRBJ2-1 and V is TRBV4-1; TRBD2 aligns across 14 bases. The V and J ends lost 3 bases and 7 bases, in that order; junction bases with no gene match: 8. This CDR3 is built from 17 residues. CDR1 is MGHRA and CDR2 is YSYEKL in the germline V gene. CDR3 residues: CASSHEGTSGGINEQFF. In DNA, the CDR3 is TGCGCCAGCAGCCACGAAGGGACTAGCGGGGGAATAAATGAGCAGTTCTTC.

The sample holds many counts of this clonotype. This sequence joins TRBV12-3 or TRBV12-4 and TRBJ2-1; the match to TRBD2 covers 10 bases. With 6 bases clipped from V and 8 bases from J, the junction kept 16 bases outside the gene matches. The CDR3 is 17 residues long. CDR3 DNA: TGTGCCAGCAGCCGCACCACCCTAGCGGGAGACTATGATGAGCAGTTCTTC. As protein: CASSRTTLAGDYDEQFF.

The chain recombines TRBV28 with TRBJ2-7, with 7 bases identical to TRBD1. Germline V gives CDR1 MDHEN, CDR2 SYDVKM. The J segment lost 0 bases and the V segment lost 6 bases, leaving 8 bases of the junction unmatched. The CDR3 extends over 15 amino acids. CDR3 amino acids: CASSPGQESSYEQYF. CDR3 nucleotides: TGTGCCAGCAGCCCCGGACAGGAAAGCTCCTACGAGCAGTACTTC.

This clonotype was picked up a small number of times. The gene calls are TRBV15 and TRBJ2-5; 9 bases are a match to TRBD2. Germline V gene lookup returns CDR1 LNHNV and CDR2 YYDKDF (reference sequence). With 0 bases clipped from V and 5 bases from J, the junction kept 7 bases outside the gene matches. The length of the CDR3 is 16 residues. CDR3 bases: TGTGCCACCAGCAGAGAAGGAGCGGGGGGCGGGGAGACCCAGTACTTC. It encodes CATSREGAGGGETQYF.

This clonotype was counted a few times. This chain joins TRBV9 and TRBJ1-4; weak D call: TRBD1 (6 bases). The V gene lost 1 base and the J gene lost 4 bases, with 11 bases spanning the gap. Germline V gene sequence: CDR1 SGDLS, CDR2 YYNGEE. The CDR3 is 15 residues long. DNA for the CDR3: TGTGCCAGCAGCGTAAGACAGGACCTTAATGAAAAACTGTTTTTT. This translates into CASSVRQDLNEKLFF.

The sample holds many counts of this clonotype. The CDR3 DNA sequence: TGTGCCAGCAGCCAAGGACTAGCGGGAGTAGCAGATACGCAGTATTTT. It is translated as CASSQGLAGVADTQYF. The V and J genes are TRBV3-1 and TRBJ2-3; 12 nucleotides agree with TRBD2. Losses at the gene ends were 1 base for V and 4 bases for J; bases not matched to a gene: 3. The CDR3 is 16 residues long. Germline CDR1 reads LGHDT; CDR2 reads YNNKEL (reference sequence).

V gene TRBV28 combines with J gene TRBJ1-3, with a possible D match to TRBD1 (6 bases). CDR3 length: 15 residues. Germline values: CDR1 MDHEN, CDR2 SYDVKM. V lost 5 bases to trimming and J lost 4 bases, with 15 bases between them. The CDR3 DNA is TGTGCCAGCAGTGGTTACAGGGAGGAAGGAAACACCATATATTTT. It yields the protein CASSGYREEGNTIYF.

This chain joins TRBV6-5 and TRBJ2-1; TRBD2 matches 12 bases. CDR3 length: 18 amino acids. J was trimmed by 1 base and V by 0 bases; bases with no gene match: 4. CDR1 and CDR2 from the germline V gene are MNHEY and SVGAGI. The CDR3 bases are TGTGCCAGCAGTTACTCTCTAGGACTAGCGGGGTCCTACAATGAGCAGTTCTTC. This codes for CASSYSLGLAGSYNEQFF.

This clonotype turned up a few times. V and J are TRBV28 and TRBJ2-5; TRBD1 aligns across 8 bases. This CDR3 has 14 amino acids. Germline CDR1 MDHEN, CDR2 SYDVKM. V was pared by 3 bases and J by 3 bases, with 3 bases of the junction left unmatched. The CDR3 sequence: CASSFMDREETQYF. DNA for the CDR3: TGTGCCAGCAGTTTTATGGACAGGGAAGAGACCCAGTACTTC.